This TCR beta chain emerged from a study of T cell responses to AZD1222 COVID-19 vaccine (TCRdb year 2021). Background for the entire study: TCR sequencing was performed for over 230 trial participants, of whom 200 to 210 were given two doses of AZD1222 and some 25 were given two doses of MenACWY control vaccine. Trial participants were enrolled by age into subgroups of 18-55, 56-69 and 70-plus years, and about 150, 27 and 61 TCR-sequenced participants, respectively, were included in these subgroups. Here is what the overall study found, with its caveats: The vaccine-associated CD4 TCRs covered the entire spike protein, and the dominant responses fell in regions 160-218 and 743-854. Because no day 14 peak-response samples were available, repertoires were characterized only after the peak T cell response. A significant rise in spike-specific TCR breadth and depth was observed after two AZD1222 doses relative to day 0 and relative to MenACWY recipients. In the small 56-69-year group, the increase in depth fell short of significance, most likely because of low power. Participants were mostly white British, with more females than males. The authors suggested clonal diversity may have been underestimated. Reportedly, close to half of the unique spike-specific TCRs recognized epitopes lying outside the regions that are mutated in the B.1.351 and B.1.1.7 variants. Conclusions about previously exposed vaccinees are limited because only 5 or 6 AZD1222 recipients were SARS-CoV-2 seropositive at baseline.

The CDR3 regions of human TCRbeta chains were analyzed by immunosequencing. The study's processing was this. TCRs in the repertoires were matched against a reference library of SARS-CoV-2-specific TCRs that had been generated with the MIRA antigen-specificity platform. Breadth meant the fraction of unique TCRs that were SARS-CoV-2-associated, whereas depth meant the fraction of total T cells that were SARS-CoV-2-associated. Each spike-specific TCR was assigned to its reactive spike region and to a CD4 or CD8 class using the MIRA data. Log10-transformed breadth and depth values were compared by one-way ANOVA with Sidak's multiple comparisons tests. As stored in TCRdb, this immuneACCESS dataset retains in-frame rearrangements with V and J assigned. A fraction of the clones does not appear; measured against another copy, unresolved V genes explain less than half of the discrepancy, and the remainder lacks a known reason. The D gene and trimming were derived from the DNA, and the V and J assignments and clone size from that table. This sample comprises 150,000 to 250,000 clones, approximately 95% of them detected only once. The leading ten clones occupy 1% of the sample.

As to this clone: Its antigen is currently not known. Nothing much larger sits one base from this clone, and base qualities are not available.

The intended sense of this specimen's time point label: about 28 days (+/-7) after the second vaccine dose. AZD1222 recipients whose second dose came at about 4 weeks and those whose second dose came at about 12 weeks were combined into one group, since spike-specific TCR depth and breadth did not differ between the two schedules. Vaccinee samples came from UK trials COV001 and COV002, including a single-blind randomized controlled phase 2/3 trial of AZD1222 (ChAdOx1 nCoV-19) in healthy adults. For TCRbeta chain sequencing, PBMC samples were collected from trial participants at day 0 and at day 28 after the second dose. As encoded in the germline V gene, CDR1 is SGHTA while CDR2 is FQGNSA. The CDR3 runs 12 amino acids, cysteine and phenylalanine included. Only the CDR3 DNA stays, 36 bases, in frame from base 1. Between the V and J ends, shortened by 5 bases and 4 bases respectively, the junction contains 9 bases.

This clonotype was sampled from an adult who received the AZD1222 COVID-19 vaccine. The chain is made from TRBV7-2 and TRBJ2-7, with TRBD2 as a weak D call on 6 bases. This material consisted of peripheral blood, taken 28 days after the second AZD1222 dose. The sequence in DNA is TGTGCCAGCAGCCCGGGACTGTACGAGCAGTACTTC. This is translated as CASSPGLYEQYF.